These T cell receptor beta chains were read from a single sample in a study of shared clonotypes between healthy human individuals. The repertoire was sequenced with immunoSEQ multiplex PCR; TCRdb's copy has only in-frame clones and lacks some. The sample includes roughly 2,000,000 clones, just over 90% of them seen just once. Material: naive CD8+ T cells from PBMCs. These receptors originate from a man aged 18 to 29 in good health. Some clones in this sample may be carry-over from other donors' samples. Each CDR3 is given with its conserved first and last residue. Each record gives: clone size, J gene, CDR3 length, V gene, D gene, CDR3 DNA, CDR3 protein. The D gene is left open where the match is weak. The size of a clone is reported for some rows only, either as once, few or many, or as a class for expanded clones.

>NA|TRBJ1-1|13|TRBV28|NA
TGTGCCAGCAGTTTATACGGACATACTGAAGCTTTCTTT
CASSLYGHTEAFF
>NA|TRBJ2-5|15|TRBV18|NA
TGTGCCAGCTCACCATGGTTAGCAAATCAAGAGACCCAGTACTTC
CASSPWLANQETQYF
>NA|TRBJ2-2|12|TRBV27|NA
TGTGCCAGCAGGGTTCCCGCTGGGGAGCTGTTTTTT
CASRVPAGELFF
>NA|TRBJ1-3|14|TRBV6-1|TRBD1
TGTGCCAGCAGTCCGACAGGGGTTTTAAACACCATATATTTT
CASSPTGVLNTIYF
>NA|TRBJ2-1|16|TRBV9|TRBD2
TGTGCCAGCAGCGCGACTCTAGCGGGAGCGGCCAATGAGCAGTTCTTC
CASSATLAGAANEQFF
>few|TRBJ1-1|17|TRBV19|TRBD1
TGTGCCAGTAGTATTCGAGCAGGGGGCGGATCGGGCACTGAAGCTTTCTTT
CASSIRAGGGSGTEAFF
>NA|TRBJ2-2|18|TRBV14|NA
TGTGCCAGCAGCCAACTCGCAGCGCCTAATAAAAACACCGGGGAGCTGTTTTTT
CASSQLAAPNKNTGELFF
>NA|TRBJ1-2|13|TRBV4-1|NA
TGCGCCAGCAGCCAAGTGGGGACACAGGGCTACACCTTC
CASSQVGTQGYTF
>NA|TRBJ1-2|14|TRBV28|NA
TGTGCCAGCAGTATCCGGCCACGGGGCTATGGCTACACCTTC
CASSIRPRGYGYTF
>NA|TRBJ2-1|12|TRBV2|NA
TGTGCCAGCAGTCAAGGGGGGAATGAGCAGTTCTTC
CASSQGGNEQFF
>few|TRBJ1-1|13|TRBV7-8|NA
TGTGCCAGCAGCTACCAGGGGCGAACTGAAGCTTTCTTT
CASSYQGRTEAFF
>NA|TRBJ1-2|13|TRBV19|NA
TGTGCCAGTAGTATCATCGACAGACATGGCTACACCTTC
CASSIIDRHGYTF
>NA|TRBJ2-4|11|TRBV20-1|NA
TGCAGTGCTCGGTGGGGAAACATTCAGTACTTC
CSARWGNIQYF
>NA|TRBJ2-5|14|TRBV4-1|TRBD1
TGCGCCAGCAGCCAAGTGGACAGGGGTGAGACCCAGTACTTC
CASSQVDRGETQYF
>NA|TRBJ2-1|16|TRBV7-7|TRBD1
TGTGCCAGCAGCCCGACGCAGGGGGTATCCTACAATGAGCAGTTCTTC
CASSPTQGVSYNEQFF
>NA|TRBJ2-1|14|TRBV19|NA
TGTGCCAGTAGTATGAGGGTCGCGTTTCTTGAGCAGTTCTTC
CASSMRVAFLEQFF
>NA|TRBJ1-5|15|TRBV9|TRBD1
TGTGCCAGCAGCGTTACGGACAGGCCGATCCAGCCCCAGCATTTT
CASSVTDRPIQPQHF
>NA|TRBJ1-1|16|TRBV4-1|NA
TGCGCCAGCAGCCCCCGGGACATCGGAGGCGGCACTGAAGCTTTCTTT
CASSPRDIGGGTEAFF
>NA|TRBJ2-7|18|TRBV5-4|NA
TGTGCCAGCAGCTTGTCGCTAGGTTATGGGTTACAAGGCCACGAGCAGTACTTC
CASSLSLGYGLQGHEQYF
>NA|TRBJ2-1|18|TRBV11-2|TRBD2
TGTGCCAGCAGCTTAGCAGCGGGAGGCCTTAGCTCCTACAATGAGCAGTTCTTC
CASSLAAGGLSSYNEQFF
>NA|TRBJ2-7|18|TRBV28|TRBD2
TGTGCCAGCAGTTTACCCTATCGACTAGCGGGAGTAGTCCACGAGCAGTACTTC
CASSLPYRLAGVVHEQYF
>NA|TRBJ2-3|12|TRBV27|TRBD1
TGTGCCAGCAGTTCCCCGGGACAGACTTCGTATTTT
CASSSPGQTSYF
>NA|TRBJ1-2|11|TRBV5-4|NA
TGTGCCAGCAGCTATCGGGATGGCTACACCTTC
CASSYRDGYTF
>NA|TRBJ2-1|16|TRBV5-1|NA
TGCGCCAGCAGCTACTACAGGGCTAGCTCCTACAATGAGCAGTTCTTC
CASSYYRASSYNEQFF
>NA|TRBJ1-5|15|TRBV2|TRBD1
TGTGCCAGCAGTAGTCTAGGGACAGATAATCAGCCCCAGCATTTT
CASSSLGTDNQPQHF
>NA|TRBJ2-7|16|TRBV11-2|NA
TGTGCCAGCAGCATCCCTACACCGACCTACCCAACGAAGCAGTACTTC
CASSIPTPTYPTKQYF
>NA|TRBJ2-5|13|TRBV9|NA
TGTGCCAGCAGCGGGTCAGGGATGGAGACCCAGTACTTC
CASSGSGMETQYF
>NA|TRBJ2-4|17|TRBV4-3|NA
TGCGCCAGCAGCCAAGATTACAGGCCTCTAGCCAAAAACATTCAGTACTTC
CASSQDYRPLAKNIQYF
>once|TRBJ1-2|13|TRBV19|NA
TGTGCCAGTAGTCTTCTAGTCCTCTATGGCTACACCTTC
CASSLLVLYGYTF
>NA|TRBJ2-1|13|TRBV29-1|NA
TGCAGCGTTCGCGTCCCGGGACGCAATGAGCAGTTCTTC
CSVRVPGRNEQFF
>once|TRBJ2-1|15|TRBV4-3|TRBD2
TGCGCCAGCCAATGGACTAGCGGGAGTGGGGCTGAGCAGTTCTTC
CASQWTSGSGAEQFF
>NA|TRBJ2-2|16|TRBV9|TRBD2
TGTGCCAGCAGTGATACCGGGACTAGTAACTCCGGGGAGCTGTTTTTT
CASSDTGTSNSGELFF
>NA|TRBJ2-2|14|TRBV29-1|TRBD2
TGCAGCGTAGGTGGGAGGGGCAGCACCGGGGAGCTGTTTTTT
CSVGGRGSTGELFF
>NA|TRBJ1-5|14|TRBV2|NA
TGTGCCAGCAGTGAATTCGACGGCTTTCAGCCCCAGCATTTT
CASSEFDGFQPQHF
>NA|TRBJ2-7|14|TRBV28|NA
TGTGCCAGCAGTTCTATTAGTCTGAACGACGAGCAGTACTTC
CASSSISLNDEQYF
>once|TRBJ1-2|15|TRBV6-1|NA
TGTGCCAGCAGTGAATATCGCAGGAACCACTATGGCTACACCTTC
CASSEYRRNHYGYTF
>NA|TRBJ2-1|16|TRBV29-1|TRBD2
TGCAGCGTTTACGGCTCTTCGCGCGCGGGAGCCAATGAGCAGTTCTTC
CSVYGSSRAGANEQFF
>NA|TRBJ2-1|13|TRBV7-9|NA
TGTGCCAGCAGCGAGTCCCCAGGCCGCGAGCAGTTCTTC
CASSESPGREQFF
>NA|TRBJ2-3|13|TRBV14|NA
TGTGCCAGCAGTCCCAACGTGGCAGATACGCAGTATTTT
CASSPNVADTQYF
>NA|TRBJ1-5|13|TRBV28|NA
TGTGCCAGCCGGGGGTCGCGCAATCAGCCCCAGCATTTT
CASRGSRNQPQHF
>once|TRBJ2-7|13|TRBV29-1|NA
TGCAGCGTTGTAGGAGGGAGCGGCGACGAGCAGTACTTC
CSVVGGSGDEQYF
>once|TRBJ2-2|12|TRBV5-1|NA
TGCGCCAGCAGCTTTTCCACCGGGGAGCTGTTTTTT
CASSFSTGELFF
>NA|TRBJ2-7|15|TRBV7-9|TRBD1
TGTGCCAGCAGCGCCCGGGGACAGGGTTCCTACGAGCAGTACTTC
CASSARGQGSYEQYF
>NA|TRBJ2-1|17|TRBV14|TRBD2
TGTGCCAGCAGCCACCCAACTAGCGGGAGAAGTCTTGGTGAGCAGTTCTTC
CASSHPTSGRSLGEQFF
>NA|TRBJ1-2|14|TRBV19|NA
TGTGCCAGTAGTATCGCCAGAGCTAACTATGGCTACACCTTC
CASSIARANYGYTF
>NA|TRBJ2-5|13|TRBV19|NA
TGTGCCAGTAGCAACAGACAACAAGAGACCCAGTACTTC
CASSNRQQETQYF
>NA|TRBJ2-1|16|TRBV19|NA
TGTGCCAGTAGTATAAGAAGGGAGAGGGGCAACAATGAGCAGTTCTTC
CASSIRRERGNNEQFF
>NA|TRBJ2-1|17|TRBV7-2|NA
TGTGCCAGCAGCGGCCCGGGGGCCTTCAGCTCCTACAATGAGCAGTTCTTC
CASSGPGAFSSYNEQFF
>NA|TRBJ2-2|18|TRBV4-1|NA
TGCGCCAGCAGCCAAGATCCGGGTTCGCGTCAGATTAACGGGGAGCTGTTTTTT
CASSQDPGSRQINGELFF
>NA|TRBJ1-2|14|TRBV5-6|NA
TGTGCCAGCAGCTTGGCTCCCAGGGTTGATGGCTACACCTTC
CASSLAPRVDGYTF
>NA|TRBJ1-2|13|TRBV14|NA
TGTGCCAGCAGCCAAGATCAAGGGAACGGCTACACCTTC
CASSQDQGNGYTF
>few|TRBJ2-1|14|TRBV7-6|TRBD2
TGTGCCAGCAGTTCGGGACTAGTCTACAATGAGCAGTTCTTC
CASSSGLVYNEQFF
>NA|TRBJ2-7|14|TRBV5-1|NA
TGCGCCAGCAGCTCAGGGCTAGGGGTGTACGAGCAGTACTTC
CASSSGLGVYEQYF
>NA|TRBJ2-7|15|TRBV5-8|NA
TGTGCCAGCAGCTTAGTGGTGACAATCGCCTACGAGCAGTACTTC
CASSLVVTIAYEQYF